Only a few counts were recorded for the clone carrying this T cell receptor beta chain. Its antigen is not identified. CDR3 size: 16 residues. Germline CDR1 reads SGHTA; CDR2 reads FQGNSA. V was cut by 1 base and J by 1 base, with 13 bases left in between. Combining a sample-barcoded 5' primer with a J-beta primer mix, a second PCR ran for about 7 to 12 cycles. Individual samples furnished no less than 2.5 million CDR3-containing paired-end reads apiece. One entry per CDR3 protein results from TCRdb running MiXCR on the 5' RACE reads. The table lists about 690,000 distinct CDR3 sequences, roughly 43% of them singletons. These data originate in a study of blood T cells in healthy people across ages. General observations from the study: Roughly linear age-related decline in beta diversity appeared, significant by age 40.

Researchers collected 9.5 to 10 milliliters of peripheral blood from every single donor. This chain connects TRBV7-2 to TRBJ2-5, with D tentatively TRBD1 (5 bases). The sequence derives from an older man in good health. Sequencing was performed on blood. CDR3 DNA: TGTGCCAGCAGCTTAGGACACAGGCGAATCCAAGAGACCCAGTACTTC. As protein: CASSLGHRRIQETQYF.